This T cell receptor beta chain stems from a study of cytomegalovirus exposure and HLA in healthy donors. CDR3 length: 11 residues. V lost 3 bases and J lost 16; bases outside the gene matches: 5. Germline V lookup: CDR1 SEHNR, CDR2 FQNEAQ (reference sequence). Assay: immunoSEQ multiplex PCR; the TCRdb copy retains only in-frame clones and omits some. Of under 150,000 clones listed, 85% to 90% were seen once; the top ten hold less than 3.5%. Study-wide findings and caveats: TCR beta chains numbering some 150 were designated cytomegalovirus-associated. According to reports, the classifier identified cytomegalovirus status with high specificity and sensitivity. Most observed TCR sequences were rare, whereas some public TCRs were detected in many donors. Subsequent analysis showed first-cohort TCR clusters tending to co-occur in around 110 validation repertoires.

Of note for this clone: The antigen is unknown.

The sequenced sample was PBMCs. The origin of this receptor is a man aged 18 to 29 in good health and CMV-seronegative. This sequence joins TRBV7-9 and TRBJ1-5; 8 nucleotides agree with TRBD1. The CDR3 loop reads CASSFGQGLHF. CDR3 coding DNA: TGTGCCAGCAGCTTTGGACAGGGATTACATTTT.